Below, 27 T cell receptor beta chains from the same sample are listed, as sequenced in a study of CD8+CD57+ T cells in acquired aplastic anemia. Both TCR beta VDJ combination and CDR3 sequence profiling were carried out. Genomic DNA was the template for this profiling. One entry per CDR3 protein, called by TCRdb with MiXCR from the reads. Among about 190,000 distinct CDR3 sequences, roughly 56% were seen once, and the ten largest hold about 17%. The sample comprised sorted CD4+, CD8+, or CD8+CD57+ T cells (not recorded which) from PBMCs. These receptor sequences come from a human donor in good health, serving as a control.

The chain's CDR3 is CASSPTSSKRDTQYF. The CDR3 DNA reads as TGTGCCAGCAGCCCCACTTCGAGCAAGCGGGATACGCAGTATTTT. The rearrangement joins TRBV7-3 to TRBJ2-3, with a weak D call TRBD2 (5 bases). V was pared by 5 bases and J by 6 bases, with 18 bases between. This CDR3 comprises 15 residues. Germline CDR1 and CDR2: SGHTA and FQGTGA.

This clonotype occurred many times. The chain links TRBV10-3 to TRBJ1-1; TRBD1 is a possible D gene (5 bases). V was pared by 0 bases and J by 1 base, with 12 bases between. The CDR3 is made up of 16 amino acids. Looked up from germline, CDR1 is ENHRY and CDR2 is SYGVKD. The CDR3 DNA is TGTGCCATCAGTGAGTCGGGAGGGGTTGCGAACACTGAAGCTTTCTTT. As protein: CAISESGGVANTEAFF.

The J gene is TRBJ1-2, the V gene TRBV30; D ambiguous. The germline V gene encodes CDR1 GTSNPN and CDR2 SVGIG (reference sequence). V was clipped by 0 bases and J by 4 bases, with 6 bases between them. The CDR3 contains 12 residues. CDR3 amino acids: CAWSVGVYGYTF. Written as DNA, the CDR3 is TGTGCCTGGAGTGTAGGCGTCTATGGCTACACCTTC.

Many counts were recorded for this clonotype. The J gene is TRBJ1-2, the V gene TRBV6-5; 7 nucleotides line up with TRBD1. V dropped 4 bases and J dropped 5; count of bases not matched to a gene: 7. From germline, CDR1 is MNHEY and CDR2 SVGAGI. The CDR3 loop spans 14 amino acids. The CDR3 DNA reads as TGTGCCAGCAGTTCCGGACAGGTCCTGTATGGCTACACCTTC. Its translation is CASSSGQVLYGYTF.

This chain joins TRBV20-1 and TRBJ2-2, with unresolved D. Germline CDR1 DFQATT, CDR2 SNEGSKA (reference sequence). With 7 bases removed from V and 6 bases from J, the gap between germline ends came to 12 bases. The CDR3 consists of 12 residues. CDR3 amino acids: CSVPGGSGELFF. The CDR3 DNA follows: TGCAGTGTCCCGGGTGGGTCCGGGGAGCTGTTTTTT.

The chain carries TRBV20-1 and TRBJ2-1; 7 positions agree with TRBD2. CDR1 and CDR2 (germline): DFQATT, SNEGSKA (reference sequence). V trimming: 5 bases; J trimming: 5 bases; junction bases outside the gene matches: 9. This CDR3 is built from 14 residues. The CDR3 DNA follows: TGCAGTGCTCATGAGTCTAGCGGAGACAATGAGCAGTTCTTC. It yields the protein CSAHESSGDNEQFF.

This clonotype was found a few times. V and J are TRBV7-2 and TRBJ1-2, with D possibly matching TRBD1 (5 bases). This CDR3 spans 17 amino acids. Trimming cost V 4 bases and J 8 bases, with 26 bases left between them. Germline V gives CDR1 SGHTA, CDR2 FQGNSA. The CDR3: CASSSYSGLILSGGYTF. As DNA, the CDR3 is TGTGCCAGCAGCTCTTACTCGGGACTTATCCTATCGGGCGGCTACACCTTC.

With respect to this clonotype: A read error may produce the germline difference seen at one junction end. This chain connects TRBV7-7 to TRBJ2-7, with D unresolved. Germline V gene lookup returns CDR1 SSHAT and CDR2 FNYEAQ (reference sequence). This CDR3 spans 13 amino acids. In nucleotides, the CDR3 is TGTGCTAGCAGCTTAGACCGCAGGAACGAGCAGTACTTC. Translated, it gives CASSLDRRNEQYF.

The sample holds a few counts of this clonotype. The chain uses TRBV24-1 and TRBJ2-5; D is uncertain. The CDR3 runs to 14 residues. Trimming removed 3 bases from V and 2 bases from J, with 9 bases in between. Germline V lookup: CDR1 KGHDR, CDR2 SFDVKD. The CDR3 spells CATSDVVGQETQYF. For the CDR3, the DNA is TGTGCCACCAGTGATGTGGTGGGGCAAGAGACCCAGTACTTC.

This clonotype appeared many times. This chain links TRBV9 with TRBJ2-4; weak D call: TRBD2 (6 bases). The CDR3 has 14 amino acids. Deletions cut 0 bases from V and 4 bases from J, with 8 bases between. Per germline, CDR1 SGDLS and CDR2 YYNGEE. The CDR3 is CASSVGAGKNIQYF. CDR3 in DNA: TGTGCCAGCAGCGTAGGCGCGGGGAAAAACATTCAGTACTTC.

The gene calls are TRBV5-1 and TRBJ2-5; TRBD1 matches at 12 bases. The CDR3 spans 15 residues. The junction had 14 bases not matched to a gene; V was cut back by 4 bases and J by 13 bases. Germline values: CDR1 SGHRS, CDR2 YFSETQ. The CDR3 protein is CASSILPAGQGARYF. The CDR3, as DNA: TGCGCCAGCAGCATTTTACCCGCGGGACAGGGGGCCCGGTACTTC. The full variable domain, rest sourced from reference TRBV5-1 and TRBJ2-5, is KAGVTQTPRYLIKTRGQQVTLSCSPISGHRSVSWYQQTPGQGLQFLFEYFSETQRNKGNFPGRFSGRQFSNSRSEMNVSTLELGDSALYLCASSILPAGQGARYFGPGTRLLVL.

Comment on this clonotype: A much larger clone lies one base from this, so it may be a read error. CDR3 DNA sequence: TGTGCCAGCAGCTCCACAGGGCCCTACGAGCAGTACTTC. Translation gives CASSSTGPYEQYF. V usage is TRBV7-9 and J usage is TRBJ2-7, with D perhaps TRBD1 (6 bases). Trimming removed 4 bases from V and 2 bases from J, with 9 bases in between. The germline gives CDR1 SEHNR, CDR2 FQNEAQ (reference sequence). The CDR3 consists of 13 residues.

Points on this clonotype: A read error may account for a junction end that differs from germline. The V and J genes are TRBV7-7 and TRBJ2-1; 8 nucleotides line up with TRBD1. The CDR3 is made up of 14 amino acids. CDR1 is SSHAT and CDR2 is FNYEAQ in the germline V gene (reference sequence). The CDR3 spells CASSLGQGSYEQFF. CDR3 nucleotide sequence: TGTGCTAGCAGCTTAGGACAGGGATCCTACGAGCAGTTCTTC.

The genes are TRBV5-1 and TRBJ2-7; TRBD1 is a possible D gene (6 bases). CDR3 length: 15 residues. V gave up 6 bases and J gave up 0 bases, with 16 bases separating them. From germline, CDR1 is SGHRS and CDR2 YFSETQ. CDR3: CASITGTPNSYEQYF. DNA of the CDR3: TGCGCCAGCATCACCGGGACACCGAACTCCTACGAGCAGTACTTC.

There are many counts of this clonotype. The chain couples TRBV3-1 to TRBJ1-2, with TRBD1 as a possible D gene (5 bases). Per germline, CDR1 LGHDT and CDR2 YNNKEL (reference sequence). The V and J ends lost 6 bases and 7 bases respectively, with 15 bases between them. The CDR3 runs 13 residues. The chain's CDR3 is CASSQTDLGGYTF. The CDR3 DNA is TGTGCCAGCAGTCAGACAGACCTCGGTGGCTACACCTTC.

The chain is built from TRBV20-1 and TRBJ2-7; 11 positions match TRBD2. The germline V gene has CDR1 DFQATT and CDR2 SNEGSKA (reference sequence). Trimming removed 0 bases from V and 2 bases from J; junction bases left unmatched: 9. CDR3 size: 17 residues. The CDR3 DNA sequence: TGCAGTGCTAGAGATAAACTAGCGGGGGCGACCGCCTACGAGCAGTACTTC. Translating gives CSARDKLAGATAYEQYF.

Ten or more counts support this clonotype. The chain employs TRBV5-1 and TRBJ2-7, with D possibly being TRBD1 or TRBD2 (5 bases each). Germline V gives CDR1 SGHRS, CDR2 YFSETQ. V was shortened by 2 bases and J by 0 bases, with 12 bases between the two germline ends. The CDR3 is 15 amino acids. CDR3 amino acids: CASSLGAGSSYEQYF. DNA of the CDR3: TGCGCCAGCAGCTTAGGGGCAGGGAGCTCCTACGAGCAGTACTTC.

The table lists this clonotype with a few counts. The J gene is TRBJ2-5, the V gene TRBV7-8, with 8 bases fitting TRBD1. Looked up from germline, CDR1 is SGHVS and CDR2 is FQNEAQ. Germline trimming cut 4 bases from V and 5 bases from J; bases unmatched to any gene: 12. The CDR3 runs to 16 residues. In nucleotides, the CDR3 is TGTGCCAGCAGCTCAGCGACAGGACAGGGACAGGAGACCCAGTACTTC. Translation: CASSSATGQGQETQYF.

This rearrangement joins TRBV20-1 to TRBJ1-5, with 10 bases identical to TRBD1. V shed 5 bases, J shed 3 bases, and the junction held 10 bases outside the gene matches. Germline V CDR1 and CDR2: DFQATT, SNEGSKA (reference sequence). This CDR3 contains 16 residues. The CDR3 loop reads CSAPTGGIKTNQPQHF. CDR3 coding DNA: TGCAGTGCTCCGACAGGGGGCATTAAGACCAATCAGCCCCAGCATTTT.

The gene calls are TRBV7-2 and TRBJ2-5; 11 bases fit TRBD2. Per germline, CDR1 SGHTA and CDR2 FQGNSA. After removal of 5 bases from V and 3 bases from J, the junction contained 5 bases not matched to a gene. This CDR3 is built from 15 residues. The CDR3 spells CASSPSGLAEETQYF. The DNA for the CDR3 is TGTGCCAGCAGCCCCTCGGGACTAGCGGAAGAGACCCAGTACTTC.

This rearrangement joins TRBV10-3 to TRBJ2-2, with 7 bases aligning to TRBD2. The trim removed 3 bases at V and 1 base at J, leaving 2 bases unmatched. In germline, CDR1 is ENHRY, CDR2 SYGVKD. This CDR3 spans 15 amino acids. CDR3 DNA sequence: TGTGCCATCAGTGATGCTAGCGGGAACACCGGGGAGCTGTTTTTT. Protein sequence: CAISDASGNTGELFF.

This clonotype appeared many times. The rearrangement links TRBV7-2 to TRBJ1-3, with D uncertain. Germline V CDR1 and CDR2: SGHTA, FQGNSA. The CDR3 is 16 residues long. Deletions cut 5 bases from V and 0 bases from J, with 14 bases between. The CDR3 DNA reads TGTGCCAGCAGCCCCTATGTCAGCTACTCTGGAAACACCATATATTTT. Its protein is CASSPYVSYSGNTIYF.

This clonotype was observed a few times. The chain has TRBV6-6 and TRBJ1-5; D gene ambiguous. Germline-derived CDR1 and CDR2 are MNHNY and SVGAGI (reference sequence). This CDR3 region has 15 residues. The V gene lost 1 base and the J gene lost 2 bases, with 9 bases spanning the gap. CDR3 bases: TGTGCCAGCAGTTACTTTCACGGGGGCAATCAGCCCCAGCATTTT. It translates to CASSYFHGGNQPQHF.

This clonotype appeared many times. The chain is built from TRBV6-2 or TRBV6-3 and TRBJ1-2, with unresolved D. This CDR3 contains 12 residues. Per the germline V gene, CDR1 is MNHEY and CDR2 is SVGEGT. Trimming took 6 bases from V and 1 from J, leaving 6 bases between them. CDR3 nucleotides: TGTGCCAGCAGACAAGATAACTATGGCTACACCTTC. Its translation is CASRQDNYGYTF.

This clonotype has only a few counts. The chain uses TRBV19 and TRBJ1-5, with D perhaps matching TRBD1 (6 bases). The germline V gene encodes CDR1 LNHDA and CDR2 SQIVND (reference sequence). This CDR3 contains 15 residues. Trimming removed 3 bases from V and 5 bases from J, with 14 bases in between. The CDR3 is CASSIPGHQHQPQHF. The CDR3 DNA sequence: TGTGCCAGTAGTATCCCGGGACACCAGCATCAGCCCCAGCATTTT.

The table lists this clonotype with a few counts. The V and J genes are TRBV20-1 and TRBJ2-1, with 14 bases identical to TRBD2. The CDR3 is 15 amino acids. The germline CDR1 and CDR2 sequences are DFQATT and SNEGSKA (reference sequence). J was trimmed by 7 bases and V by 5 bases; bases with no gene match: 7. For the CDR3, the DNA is TGCAGTGCTGGAGGGACTAGCGGGGGTGGGAATGAGCAGTTCTTC. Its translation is CSAGGTSGGGNEQFF.

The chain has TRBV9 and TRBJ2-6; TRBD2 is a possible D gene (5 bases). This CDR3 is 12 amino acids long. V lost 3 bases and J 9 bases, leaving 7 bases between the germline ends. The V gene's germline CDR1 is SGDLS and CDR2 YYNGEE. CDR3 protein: CASSDRDNVLTF. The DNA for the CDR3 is TGTGCCAGCAGCGACCGGGACAACGTCCTGACTTTC.